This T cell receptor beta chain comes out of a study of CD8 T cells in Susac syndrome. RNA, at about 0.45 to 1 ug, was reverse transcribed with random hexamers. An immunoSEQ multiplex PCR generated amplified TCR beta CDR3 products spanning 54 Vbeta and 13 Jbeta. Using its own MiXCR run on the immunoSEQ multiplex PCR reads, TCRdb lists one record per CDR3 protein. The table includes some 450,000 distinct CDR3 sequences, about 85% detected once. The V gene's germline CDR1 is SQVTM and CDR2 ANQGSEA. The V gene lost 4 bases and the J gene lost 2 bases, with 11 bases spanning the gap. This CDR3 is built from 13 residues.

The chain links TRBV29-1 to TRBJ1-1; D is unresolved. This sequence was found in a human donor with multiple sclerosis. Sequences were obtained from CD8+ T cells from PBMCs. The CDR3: CSVASETNTEAFF. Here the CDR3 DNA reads TGCAGCGTTGCGAGCGAAACCAACACTGAAGCTTTCTTT.